The 18 T cell receptor beta chains reported below all come from one sample, sequenced in a study of circulating CD8 cells and anti-PD-1 response in melanoma. Four subsets defined by PD-1 and/or TIGIT were sorted from live CD3+CD8+TCRalphabeta+ cells. TCR libraries were prepared from approximately 15 ng of total RNA with the QIAseq Immune Repertoire TCR panel. A single record per CDR3 protein comes from TCRdb applying MiXCR to the reads. The table has around 490 distinct CDR3 sequences, roughly 7% seen once. This specimen consisted of CD8+ T cells from PBMCs, obtained at baseline or after one month of anti-PD-1 therapy (not recorded which). These receptors originate from a human donor with melanoma.

By share, this clonotype ranks as large. This chain joins TRBV4-1 and TRBJ2-7; 11 positions match TRBD1. CDR1 and CDR2 from the germline V gene are MGHRA and YSYEKL. Losses at the gene ends were 10 bases for V and 4 bases for J; bases not matched to a gene: 6. This CDR3 has 13 residues. CDR3 loop: CANSDRGLYEQYF. CDR3 DNA: TGCGCCAATTCGGACAGGGGGCTTTACGAGCAGTACTTC.

This clonotype rates as medium-sized. This chain joins TRBV20-1 and TRBJ2-5; 15 nucleotides line up with TRBD2. Germline V gene sequence: CDR1 DFQATT, CDR2 SNEGSKA (reference sequence). Germline trimming cut 0 bases from V and 0 bases from J; bases unmatched to any gene: 5. The CDR3 is 18 residues long. CDR3 in amino acids: CSARDRGTSGRYQETQYF. The CDR3 DNA reads TGCAGTGCTAGAGACCGGGGGACTAGCGGGAGGTACCAAGAGACCCAGTACTTC.

This clonotype is medium-sized in the sample. The chain recombines TRBV4-2 with TRBJ2-7; TRBD2 agrees at 10 bases. Germline values: CDR1 LGHNA, CDR2 YNFKEQ. The CDR3 totals 15 residues. The junction had 11 bases not matched to a gene; V was cut back by 9 bases and J by 3 bases. CDR3 in amino acids: CASELTVAGGYEQYF. The CDR3 region has the DNA TGTGCCAGTGAGTTGACCGTAGCGGGAGGCTACGAGCAGTACTTC.

By share, this clonotype ranks as large. This sequence joins TRBV5-1 and TRBJ2-4; D tentatively reads TRBD1 or TRBD2 (5 bases each). The CDR3 runs to 14 residues. CDR1 is SGHRS and CDR2 is YFSETQ in the germline V gene. Trimming stripped 7 bases from V and 0 bases from J, with 11 bases between. CDR3 region: CASALGTAKNIQYF. In nucleotides, the CDR3 is TGCGCCAGCGCGCTTGGGACAGCCAAAAACATTCAGTACTTC.

By sample share, this clonotype is medium-sized. The rearrangement uses TRBV28 and TRBJ2-5, with D possibly being TRBD1 or TRBD2 (6 bases each). The CDR3 sequence is 15 residues long. The germline CDR1 and CDR2 sequences are MDHEN and SYDVKM. The V end was cut by 5 bases, the J end by 1 base, with 14 bases between. CDR3 coding DNA: TGTGCCAGCAGTATTGAATGGGGGGCCCAAGAGACCCAGTACTTC. Translated, it gives CASSIEWGAQETQYF. The full variable domain, its missing parts supplied by reference TRBV28 and TRBJ2-5, is DVKVTQSSRYLVKRTGEKVFLECVQDMDHENMFWYRQDPGLGLRLIYFSYDVKMKEKGDIPEGYSVSREKKERFSLILESASTNQTSMYLCASSIEWGAQETQYFGPGTRLLVL.

In its sample, this clonotype is medium-sized. V and J are TRBV9 and TRBJ2-1; a weak D match, TRBD2 (5 bases). Trimming removed 4 bases at V and 6 bases at J, with 11 bases between. Looked up from germline, CDR1 is SGDLS and CDR2 is YYNGEE. The CDR3 extends over 13 amino acids. In nucleotides, the CDR3 is TGTGCCAGCAGCCTGCAGGAGGCCAATGAGCAGTTCTTC. Its protein is CASSLQEANEQFF.

By share of the sample, this clonotype is medium-sized. The genes are TRBV18 and TRBJ2-7, with a possible D match to TRBD1 (6 bases). V lost 2 bases to trimming and J lost 3 bases, with 17 bases between them. CDR1 and CDR2 (germline): KGHSH, LQKENI. The CDR3 has 16 amino acids. In nucleotides, the CDR3 is TGTGCCAGCTCACCAGAAGGACAGTCGCTTCTCTACGAGCAGTACTTC. As protein: CASSPEGQSLLYEQYF.

This clonotype is large within its sample. The chain joins TRBV28 to TRBJ2-1; tentative D call: TRBD1 (6 bases). Germline CDR1 and CDR2: MDHEN and SYDVKM. The CDR3 covers 14 residues. Trimming shortened V by 2 bases and J by 7 bases, and 12 bases separated the two germline ends. The CDR3 DNA reads TGTGCCAGCAGTTTAGGAGCCACAGGGAATGAGCAGTTCTTC. Protein: CASSLGATGNEQFF.

The genes are TRBV28 and TRBJ2-3; TRBD1 might be the D (6 bases). V gave up 4 bases and J gave up 8 bases, with 10 bases separating them. CDR1 MDHEN and CDR2 SYDVKM come from the germline V gene. The CDR3 has 12 amino acids. The CDR3 DNA is TGTGCCAGCAGTTGGACAGAGCCTACGCAGTATTTT. As protein: CASSWTEPTQYF.

This clonotype is judged large. The V gene is TRBV27, the J gene TRBJ2-2; TRBD1 matches at 8 bases. The CDR3 extends over 13 amino acids. Trimming at V came to 8 bases and at J to 5 bases, leaving 4 bases not matched to a gene. Germline CDR1 and CDR2: MNHEY and SMNVEV (reference sequence). The CDR3 DNA reads as TGTGCCAGCCAGGGGGCGAGGACCGGGGAGCTGTTTTTT. Encoded protein: CASQGARTGELFF.

By proportion, this clonotype is medium-sized. The J gene is TRBJ2-5, the V gene TRBV7-3, with 8 bases matching TRBD1. Germline trimming cut 5 bases from V and 5 bases from J; bases unmatched to any gene: 7. The germline V gene encodes CDR1 SGHTA and CDR2 FQGTGA. CDR3 length: 14 amino acids. The CDR3 DNA follows: TGTGCCAGCAGCCCCGGACAGGGCGGGGAGACCCAGTACTTC. Amino acids: CASSPGQGGETQYF.

This clonotype is large (0.1 to 1%). This chain joins TRBV30 and TRBJ2-1, with D possibly matching TRBD2 (5 bases). Trimming stripped 0 bases from V and 14 bases from J, with 14 bases between. CDR1 GTSNPN and CDR2 SVGIG come from the germline V gene (reference sequence). This CDR3 is built from 12 residues. In DNA, the CDR3 is TGTGCCTGGAGTGTTGACGGCCCGAGGGAGTTCTTC. Its protein is CAWSVDGPREFF.

By its share, this clonotype is large. The CDR3 bases are TGTGCCAGCAGCTCGCCCGGGACTAGCGGCTTTATCCTTCCCTACGAGCAGTACTTC. Encoded protein: CASSSPGTSGFILPYEQYF. This chain links TRBV11-2 with TRBJ2-7; 11 bases match TRBD2. This CDR3 comprises 19 residues. Unmatched junction bases numbered 16, after V lost 4 bases and J lost 2 bases. The germline CDR1 and CDR2 sequences are SGHAT and FQNNGV.

Relative to its sample, this clonotype is medium-sized. This chain connects TRBV5-1 to TRBJ1-4; D call uncertain. Looked up from germline, CDR1 is SGHRS and CDR2 is YFSETQ. V lost 0 bases to trimming and J lost 0 bases, with 6 bases between them. The CDR3 totals 15 residues. For the CDR3, the DNA is TGCGCCAGCAGCTTGGTTGGGACAACTAATGAAAAACTGTTTTTT. Protein product: CASSLVGTTNEKLFF.

In its sample, this clonotype is large. This chain links TRBV9 with TRBJ2-2, with unresolved D. V was clipped by 0 bases and J by 9 bases, with 9 bases between them. This CDR3 comprises 13 residues. Germline lookup yields CDR1 SGDLS and CDR2 YYNGEE. The CDR3 region is CASSVGSSRELFF. The CDR3 DNA follows: TGTGCCAGCAGCGTAGGCTCCTCGCGGGAGCTGTTTTTT.

By share of the sample, this clonotype is medium-sized. J is TRBJ1-5 and V is TRBV6-1; tentative D call: TRBD1 (5 bases). Germline V gene sequence: CDR1 MNHNS, CDR2 SASEGT. V lost 5 bases and J 6 bases, leaving 11 bases between the germline ends. This CDR3 spans 13 amino acids. CDR3: CASSPGGVQPQHF. The CDR3 nucleotides read TGTGCCAGCAGTCCCGGGGGGGTTCAGCCCCAGCATTTT.

This clonotype is classed as medium-sized. CDR3 nucleotides: TGTGCCAGTAGTATAAAGTTAATGTCATTTCCTTATTTCTTC. Protein product: CASSIKLMSFPYFF. The chain links TRBV19 to TRBJ2-1, with D hard to call. The CDR3 covers 14 residues. V lost 2 bases to trimming and J lost 16 bases, with 21 bases between them. Germline lookup yields CDR1 LNHDA and CDR2 SQIVND (reference sequence).

This clonotype is large. The gene calls are TRBV2 and TRBJ2-1; D might be TRBD1 or TRBD2, each matching 5 bases. Per germline, CDR1 SNHLY and CDR2 FYNNEI. The CDR3 extends over 14 amino acids. The V gene lost 10 bases and the J gene lost 3 bases, with 16 bases spanning the gap. The chain's CDR3 is CAIIPGPIYNEQFF. The CDR3, as DNA: TGTGCCATTATACCGGGACCGATCTACAATGAGCAGTTCTTC.